This T cell receptor beta chain appears in the sequencing data of a study of T cell repertoires in cytomegalovirus infection. Overall study results and limits: Carriers of CMV plus the relevant HLA were identified by cumulative public TCR beta family frequency. In two of eight donors, the top clonotype was HLA-C-restricted CMV-specific.

TCRdb passed the reads through MiXCR, listing each CDR3 protein once. The table records about 530,000 distinct CDR3 sequences, approximately 26% of them present only once. The ends lost 6 bases at V and 7 bases at J; junction bases unmatched: 12. From germline, CDR1 is DFQATT and CDR2 SNEGSKA (reference sequence). CDR3 length: 14 residues. Comments on this clonotype: As yet, its antigen is unknown.

This receptor was taken from a human donor in good health (CMV status not recorded). Some clones in this sample may be carry-over from other donors' samples. Sample: PBMCs. J is TRBJ2-5 and V is TRBV20-1, with TRBD2 matching over 9 bases. CDR3 bases: TGCAGTGCAGAACCGGGACTAGCAAAAAGGACCCAGTACTTC. This sequence encodes CSAEPGLAKRTQYF.